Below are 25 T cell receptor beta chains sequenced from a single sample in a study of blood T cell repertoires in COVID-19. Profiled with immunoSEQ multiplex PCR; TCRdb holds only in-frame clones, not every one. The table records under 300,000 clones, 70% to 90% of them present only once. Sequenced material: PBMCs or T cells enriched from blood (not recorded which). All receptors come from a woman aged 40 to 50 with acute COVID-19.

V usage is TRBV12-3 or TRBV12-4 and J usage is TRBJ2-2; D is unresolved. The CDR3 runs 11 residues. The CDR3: CASLNTGELFF. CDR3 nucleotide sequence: TGTGCTAGCCTTAACACCGGGGAGCTGTTTTTT.

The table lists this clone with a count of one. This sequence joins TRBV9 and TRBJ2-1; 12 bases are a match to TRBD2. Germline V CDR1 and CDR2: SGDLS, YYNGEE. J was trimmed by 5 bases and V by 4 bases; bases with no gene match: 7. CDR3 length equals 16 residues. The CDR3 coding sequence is TGTGCCAGCAGCAAAGAACTAGCGGGAGGACACAATGAGCAGTTCTTC. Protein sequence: CASSKELAGGHNEQFF.

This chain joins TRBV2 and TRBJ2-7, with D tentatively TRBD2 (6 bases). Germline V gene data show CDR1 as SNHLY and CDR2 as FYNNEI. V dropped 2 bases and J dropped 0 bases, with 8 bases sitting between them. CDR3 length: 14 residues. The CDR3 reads CASSELALSYEQYF. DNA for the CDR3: TGTGCCAGCAGTGAACTAGCGCTCTCCTACGAGCAGTACTTC.

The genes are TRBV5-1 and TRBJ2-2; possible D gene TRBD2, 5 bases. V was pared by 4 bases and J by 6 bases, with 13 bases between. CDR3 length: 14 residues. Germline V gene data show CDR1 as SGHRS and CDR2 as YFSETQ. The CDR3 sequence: CASSVRGEAGELFF. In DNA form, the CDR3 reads TGCGCCAGCAGCGTACGGGGTGAGGCCGGGGAGCTGTTTTTT.

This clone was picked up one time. CDR3 region: CASSVAGGNTGELFF. The CDR3 region has the DNA TGTGCCAGCAGTGTTGCGGGAGGTAACACCGGGGAGCTGTTTTTT. V is TRBV2 and J is TRBJ2-2, with 8 bases fitting TRBD2. Germline CDR1 reads SNHLY; CDR2 reads FYNNEI. With 4 bases clipped from V and 2 bases from J, the junction kept 3 bases outside the gene matches. This CDR3 has 15 amino acids. Variable domain in full (rest from reference TRBV2 and TRBJ2-2): EPEVTQTPSHQVTQMGQEVILRCVPISNHLYFYWYRQILGQKVEFLVSFYNNEISEKSEIFDDQFSVERPDGSNFTLKIRSTKLEDSAMYFCASSVAGGNTGELFFGEGSRLTVL.

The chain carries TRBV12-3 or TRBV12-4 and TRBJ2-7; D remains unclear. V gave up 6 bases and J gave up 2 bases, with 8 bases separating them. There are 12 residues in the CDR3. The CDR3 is CASSPGTYEQYF. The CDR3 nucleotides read TGTGCCAGCAGCCCGGGTACCTACGAGCAGTACTTC.

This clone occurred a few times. The CDR3 spells CASSPGTSGSSLNSDTQYF. The DNA of the CDR3 is TGTGCCAGTAGTCCCGGGACTAGCGGGAGTTCCCTAAATTCAGATACGCAGTATTTT. This chain links TRBV19 with TRBJ2-3; 14 nucleotides match TRBD2. CDR1 and CDR2 from the germline V gene are LNHDA and SQIVND (reference sequence). V was clipped by 5 bases and J by 4 bases; unmatched bases: 14. CDR3 length: 19 amino acids.

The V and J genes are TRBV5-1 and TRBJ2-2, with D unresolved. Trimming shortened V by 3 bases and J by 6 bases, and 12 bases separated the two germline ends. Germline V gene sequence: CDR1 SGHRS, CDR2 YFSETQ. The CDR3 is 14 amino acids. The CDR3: CASSYQTGSGELFF. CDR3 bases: TGCGCCAGCAGCTACCAGACTGGCTCCGGGGAGCTGTTTTTT.

For the CDR3, the DNA is TGTGCCAGCAGTTCCCGCGTGGCGGGAGTCGACAATGAGCAGTTCTTC. Amino acid sequence: CASSSRVAGVDNEQFF. The chain carries TRBV9 and TRBJ2-1; 7 bases map to TRBD2. Trimming cost V 5 bases and J 5 bases; bases outside gene matches: 13. The CDR3 totals 16 residues. Germline V CDR1 and CDR2: SGDLS, YYNGEE.

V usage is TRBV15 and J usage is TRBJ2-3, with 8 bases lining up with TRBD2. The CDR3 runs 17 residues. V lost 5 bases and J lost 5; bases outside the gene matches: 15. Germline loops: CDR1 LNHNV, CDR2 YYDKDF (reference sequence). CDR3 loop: CATSALTSVEGGDTQYF. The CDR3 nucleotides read TGTGCCACCAGCGCCCTGACTAGCGTAGAAGGGGGAGATACGCAGTATTTT. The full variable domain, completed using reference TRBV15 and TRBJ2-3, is DAMVIQNPRYQVTQFGKPVTLSCSQTLNHNVMYWYQQKSSQAPKLLFHYYDKDFNNEADTPDNFQSRRPNTSFCFLDIRSPGLGDTAMYLCATSALTSVEGGDTQYFGPGTRLTVL.

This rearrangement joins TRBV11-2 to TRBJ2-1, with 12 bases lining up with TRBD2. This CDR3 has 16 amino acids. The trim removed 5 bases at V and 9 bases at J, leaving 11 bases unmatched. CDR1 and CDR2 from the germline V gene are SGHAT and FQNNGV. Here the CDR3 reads CASSGDTSGRRGEQFF. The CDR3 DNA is TGTGCCAGCAGCGGTGACACTAGCGGGAGGCGAGGTGAGCAGTTCTTC.

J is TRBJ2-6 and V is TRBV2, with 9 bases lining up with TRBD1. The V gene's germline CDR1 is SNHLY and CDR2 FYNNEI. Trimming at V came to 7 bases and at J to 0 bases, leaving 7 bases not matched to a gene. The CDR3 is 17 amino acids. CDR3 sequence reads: CASTPGTGSSGANVLTF. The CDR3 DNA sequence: TGTGCCAGCACCCCCGGGACAGGGAGCTCTGGGGCCAACGTCCTGACTTTC.

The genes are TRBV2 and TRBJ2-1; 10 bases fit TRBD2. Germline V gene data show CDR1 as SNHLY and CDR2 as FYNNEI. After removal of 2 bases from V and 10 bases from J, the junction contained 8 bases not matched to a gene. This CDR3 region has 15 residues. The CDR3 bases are TGTGCCAGCAGTGAAACAGCACTAGCGGGATTGGAGCAGTTCTTC. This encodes CASSETALAGLEQFF. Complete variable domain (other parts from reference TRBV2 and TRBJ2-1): EPEVTQTPSHQVTQMGQEVILRCVPISNHLYFYWYRQILGQKVEFLVSFYNNEISEKSEIFDDQFSVERPDGSNFTLKIRSTKLEDSAMYFCASSETALAGLEQFFGPGTRLTVL.

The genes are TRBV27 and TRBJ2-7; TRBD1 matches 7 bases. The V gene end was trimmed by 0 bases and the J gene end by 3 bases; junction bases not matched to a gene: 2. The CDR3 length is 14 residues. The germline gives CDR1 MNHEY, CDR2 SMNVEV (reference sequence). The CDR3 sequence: CASSLSTGIYEQYF. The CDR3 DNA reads TGTGCCAGCAGTTTATCGACAGGGATCTACGAGCAGTACTTC.

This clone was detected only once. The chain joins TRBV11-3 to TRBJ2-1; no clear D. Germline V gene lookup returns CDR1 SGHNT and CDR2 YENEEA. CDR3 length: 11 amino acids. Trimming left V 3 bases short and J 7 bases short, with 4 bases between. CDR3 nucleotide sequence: TGTGCCAGCAGCTTTCAGAATGAGCAGTTCTTC. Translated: CASSFQNEQFF.

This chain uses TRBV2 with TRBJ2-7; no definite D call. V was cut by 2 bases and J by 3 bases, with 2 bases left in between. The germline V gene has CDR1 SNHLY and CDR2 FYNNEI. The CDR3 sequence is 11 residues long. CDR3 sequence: CASSEHYEQYF. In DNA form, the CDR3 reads TGTGCCAGCAGTGAACACTACGAGCAGTACTTC.

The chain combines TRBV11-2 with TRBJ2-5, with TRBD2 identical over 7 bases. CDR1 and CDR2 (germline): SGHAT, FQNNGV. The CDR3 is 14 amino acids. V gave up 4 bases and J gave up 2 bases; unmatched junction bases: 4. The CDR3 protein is CASSSTSSQETQYF. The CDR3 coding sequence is TGTGCCAGCAGCTCGACTAGCTCACAAGAGACCCAGTACTTC.

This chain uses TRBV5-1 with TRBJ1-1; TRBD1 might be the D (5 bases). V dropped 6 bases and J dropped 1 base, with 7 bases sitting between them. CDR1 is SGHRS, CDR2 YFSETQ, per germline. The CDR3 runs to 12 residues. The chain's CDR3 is CASKTGNTEAFF. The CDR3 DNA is TGCGCCAGCAAAACAGGGAACACTGAAGCTTTCTTT.

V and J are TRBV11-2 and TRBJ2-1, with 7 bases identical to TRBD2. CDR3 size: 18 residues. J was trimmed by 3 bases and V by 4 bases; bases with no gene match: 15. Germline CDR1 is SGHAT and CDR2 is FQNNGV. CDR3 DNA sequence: TGTGCCAGCAGCTCAACATCCTTAGCGGGTGGAATCTACAATGAGCAGTTCTTC. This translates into CASSSTSLAGGIYNEQFF.

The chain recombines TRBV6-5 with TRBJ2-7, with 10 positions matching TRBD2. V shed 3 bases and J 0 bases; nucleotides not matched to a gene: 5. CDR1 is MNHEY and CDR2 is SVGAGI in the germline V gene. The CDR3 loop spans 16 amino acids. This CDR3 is CASSYSSGGSSYEQYF. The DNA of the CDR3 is TGTGCCAGCAGTTATTCTAGCGGGGGAAGCTCCTACGAGCAGTACTTC.

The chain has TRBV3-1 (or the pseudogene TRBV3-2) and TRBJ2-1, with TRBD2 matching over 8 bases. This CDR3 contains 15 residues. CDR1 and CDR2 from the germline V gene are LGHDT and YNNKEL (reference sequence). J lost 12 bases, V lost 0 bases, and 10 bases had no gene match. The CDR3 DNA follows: TGTGCCAGCAGCCAAGATCAAACTAGCGGACGGGTGCAGTTCTTC. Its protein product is CASSQDQTSGRVQFF.

As DNA, the CDR3 is TGTGCCATCAGTGTTGCGGGAGCGTACGAGCAGTACTTC. Amino acids: CAISVAGAYEQYF. The V call is TRBV10-3, the J call TRBJ2-7; TRBD2 agrees at 7 bases. There are 13 residues in the CDR3. J gave up 4 bases and V 4 bases, and 4 bases lay outside the gene matches. Germline V gives CDR1 ENHRY, CDR2 SYGVKD.

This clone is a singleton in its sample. CDR3 loop: CASSLRQGAIGGNSPLHF. The CDR3 DNA reads as TGTGCCAGCAGCTTAAGGCAGGGGGCCATTGGGGGGAATTCACCCCTCCACTTT. V is TRBV13 and J is TRBJ1-6, with TRBD1 matching 8 bases. The germline gives CDR1 PRHDT, CDR2 FYEKMQ (reference sequence). The CDR3 sequence is 18 residues long. V dropped 2 bases and J dropped 7; count of bases not matched to a gene: 13.

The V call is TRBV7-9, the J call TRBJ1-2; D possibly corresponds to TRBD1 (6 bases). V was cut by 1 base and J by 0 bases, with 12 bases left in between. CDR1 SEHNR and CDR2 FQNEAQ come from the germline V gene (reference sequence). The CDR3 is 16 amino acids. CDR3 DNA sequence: TGTGCCAGCAGCTTAGATTCAGGGGAAGCTAACTATGGCTACACCTTC. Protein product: CASSLDSGEANYGYTF.

The CDR3 protein is CASSLVAGVGNEQFF. CDR3 in DNA: TGTGCCAGCAGCTTAGTCGCGGGAGTTGGCAATGAGCAGTTCTTC. The chain uses TRBV7-9 and TRBJ2-1, with 7 bases aligning to TRBD2. Trimming removed 1 base from V and 6 bases from J; junction bases left unmatched: 6. The CDR3 covers 15 residues. From germline, CDR1 is SEHNR and CDR2 FQNEAQ (reference sequence).